Listed below are T cell receptor beta chains from one sample, sequenced in a study of metastatic and nonmetastatic thyroid tumors. TCRdb re-called the PCR reads via MiXCR. The table has under 20,000 clones, around a sixth seen once; the top ten hold around 18%. The sample consisted of blood. These TCRs come from a male donor with papillary thyroid cancer or a benign thyroid nodule (not recorded which). Some clones in this sample may be carry-over from other donors' samples. Both conserved end residues are part of each CDR3. A D gene is named only where the DNA matches it firmly. For some rows the clone size is stated as once, few or many, or as a class when expanded; others skip it.

TRBJ1-5,many,TRBV15,.,CATSRNHGQPQHF,TGTGCCACCAGCAGGAACCATGGTCAGCCCCAGCATTTT
TRBJ2-2,.,TRBV20-1,.,CSAKKVGALELFF,TGCAGTGCGAAAAAAGTCGGGGCCTTGGAGCTGTTTTTT
TRBJ2-7,.,TRBV6-1,.,CASTPRDPTAYEQYF,TGTGCCAGCACCCCCCGGGACCCAACCGCCTACGAGCAGTACTTC
TRBJ2-1,many,TRBV4-1,TRBD2,CASRSSGRRIEQFF,TGCGCCAGCAGATCTAGCGGGAGGAGGATTGAGCAGTTCTTC
TRBJ2-3,many,TRBV9,.,CASSGARSPPGSTDTQYF,TGTGCCAGCAGCGGGGCCAGAAGCCCCCCCGGTAGCACAGATACGCAGTATTTT
TRBJ1-5,many,TRBV20-1,.,CSAGYSNQPQHF,TGCAGTGCGGGTTATAGCAATCAGCCCCAGCATTTT
TRBJ1-1,many,TRBV5-1,.,CASSLQENTEAFF,TGCGCCAGCAGCTTACAGGAGAACACTGAAGCTTTCTTT
TRBJ2-3,medium-sized,TRBV4-1,.,CASSQLVADTQYF,TGCGCCAGCAGCCAACTAGTAGCAGATACGCAGTATTTT
TRBJ2-3,few,TRBV11-1,TRBD2,CASSPSIAGGLTQYF,TGTGCCAGCAGCCCTAGTATAGCGGGAGGGCTTACGCAGTATTTT
TRBJ2-7,medium-sized,TRBV4-1,TRBD2,CASSQGPGTSGVYEQYF,TGCGCCAGCAGCCAAGGACCCGGGACTAGCGGGGTCTACGAGCAGTACTTC
TRBJ2-5,.,TRBV10-3,.,CAIRDGDQETQYF,TGTGCCATCAGGGACGGAGACCAAGAGACCCAGTACTTC
TRBJ1-5,many,TRBV27,.,CASSLYAGVGDQPQHF,TGTGCCAGCAGTTTATACGCAGGGGTCGGAGATCAGCCCCAGCATTTT
TRBJ1-1,many,TRBV27,.,CASSFRGGGTEAFF,TGTGCCAGCAGTTTTAGAGGGGGAGGCACTGAAGCTTTCTTT
TRBJ2-1,many,TRBV24-1,.,CATSDTYSSSSYNEQFF,TGTGCCACCAGTGATACCTATTCGAGCAGCTCCTACAATGAGCAGTTCTTC
TRBJ2-1,.,TRBV20-1,TRBD2,CSAGRDEQFF,TGCAGTGCGGGGAGGGATGAGCAGTTCTTC
TRBJ2-3,many,TRBV12-3/TRBV12-4,.,CASSFLYTDTQYF,TGTGCCAGCAGCTTCCTTTACACAGATACGCAGTATTTT
TRBJ1-1,medium-sized,TRBV12-3/TRBV12-4,.,CASSLGANTEAFF,TGTGCCAGCAGTTTAGGGGCCAACACTGAAGCTTTCTTT
TRBJ1-3,.,TRBV27,.,CASRSRGAGNTIYF,TGTGCCAGCAGATCACGGGGGGCTGGAAACACCATATATTTT
TRBJ2-1,many,TRBV6-1,.,CASSESQGANEQFF,TGTGCCAGCAGTGAATCCCAGGGAGCCAATGAGCAGTTCTTC
TRBJ2-5,many,TRBV9,TRBD2,CASSVMEGGFETQYF,TGTGCCAGCAGCGTAATGGAGGGAGGGTTTGAGACCCAGTACTTC
TRBJ2-7,many,TRBV30,TRBD1,CARQGAREQYF,TGCGCCCGGCAGGGGGCTCGGGAGCAGTACTTC
TRBJ2-1,.,TRBV11-3,.,CASSLGLGNEQFF,TGTGCCAGCAGCTTAGGACTAGGCAATGAGCAGTTCTTC
TRBJ1-5,many,TRBV9,.,CASSVEGGNQPQHF,TGTGCCAGCAGCGTAGAAGGGGGAAATCAGCCCCAGCATTTT
TRBJ2-1,many,TRBV9,TRBD1,CASSAQGGVYNEQFF,TGTGCCAGCAGCGCACAGGGGGGTGTCTACAATGAGCAGTTCTTC
TRBJ2-3,many,TRBV11-2,.,CASSKPDTDTQYF,TGTGCCAGCAGCAAACCCGACACAGATACGCAGTATTTT
TRBJ2-5,many,TRBV29-1,TRBD2,CSVGLAGLQETQYF,TGCAGCGTCGGACTAGCTGGGCTTCAAGAGACCCAGTACTTC